The next 25 T cell receptor beta chains were all read from a single sample in a study of T cell repertoires in cytomegalovirus infection. Their recognized antigens are unknown. TCRdb passed the reads through MiXCR, listing each CDR3 protein once. The repertoire holds 110,000 or so distinct CDR3 sequences, with 30% as singletons. The sequenced sample was CD8+ T cells from cultured PBMCs, obtained from culture after CMV antigen stimulation. The receptors derive from a human donor in good health (CMV status not recorded). Some clones in this sample may be carry-over from other donors' samples.

This chain joins TRBV7-2 and TRBJ2-7; D might be TRBD1 (6 bases). Trimming removed 5 bases at V and 2 bases at J, with 16 bases between. Germline CDR1 and CDR2: SGHTA and FQGNSA. The CDR3 has 15 amino acids. The CDR3, as DNA: TGTGCCAGCAGCCCGAAGGACAGTCCGCCCTACGAGCAGTACTTC. It is translated as CASSPKDSPPYEQYF.

V and J are TRBV4-1 and TRBJ1-5; D uncertain. Per germline, CDR1 MGHRA and CDR2 YSYEKL. V dropped 1 base and J dropped 0 bases, with 7 bases sitting between them. The CDR3 length is 15 residues. The CDR3 region is CASSQAEISNQPQHF. The CDR3, as DNA: TGCGCCAGCAGCCAAGCGGAGATTAGCAATCAGCCCCAGCATTTT.

This clonotype was seen only a few times. The chain combines TRBV4-1 with TRBJ1-1; D is unresolved. CDR1 is MGHRA, CDR2 YSYEKL, per germline. Deletions cut 1 base from V and 2 bases from J, with 5 bases between. The CDR3 is 13 residues long. CDR3 bases: TGCGCCAGCAGCCAAGGACAAAACACTGAAGCTTTCTTT. Translating it yields CASSQGQNTEAFF.

This clonotype was counted a few times. The rearrangement links TRBV5-6 to TRBJ1-2; D unclear. The CDR3 has 15 amino acids. Germline-derived CDR1 and CDR2 are SGHDT and YYEEEE. V lost 6 bases and J 3 bases, leaving 18 bases between the germline ends. CDR3 nucleotides: TGTGCCAGCATCGGCCGGGTCCCAGACGACTATGGCTACACCTTC. Translating gives CASIGRVPDDYGYTF.

The V gene is TRBV28, the J gene TRBJ2-7, with a weak D call TRBD2 (6 bases). The germline V gene has CDR1 MDHEN and CDR2 SYDVKM. The V and J ends lost 8 bases and 3 bases respectively, with 11 bases between them. The CDR3 is made up of 12 amino acids. The CDR3 DNA sequence: TGTGCCAGCGGGATGACTAGCTACGAGCAGTACTTC. This codes for CASGMTSYEQYF.

The gene calls are TRBV6-5 and TRBJ1-1; possibly TRBD1 for D (5 bases). Germline-derived CDR1 and CDR2 are MNHEY and SVGAGI. The CDR3 consists of 14 residues. The V and J ends lost 0 bases and 6 bases respectively, with 11 bases between them. CDR3 sequence (DNA): TGTGCCAGCAGTTACTCGAGTGGGGACGCTGAAGCTTTCTTT. Encoded protein: CASSYSSGDAEAFF.

The gene calls are TRBV7-9 and TRBJ2-5; either TRBD1 or TRBD2 may supply D (5 bases each). There are 17 residues in the CDR3. Trimming shortened V by 5 bases and J by 6 bases, and 25 bases separated the two germline ends. Germline V gene sequence: CDR1 SEHNR, CDR2 FQNEAQ (reference sequence). CDR3 sequence: CASSPQRSEGTGKTQYF. CDR3 nucleotide sequence: TGTGCCAGCAGCCCCCAAAGGAGCGAGGGGACGGGAAAGACCCAGTACTTC. Looking up the rest from reference TRBV7-9 and TRBJ2-5 gives the full variable domain: DTGVSQNPRHKITKRGQNVTFRCDPISEHNRLYWYRQTLGQGPEFLTYFQNEAQLEKSRLLSDRFSAERPKGSFSTLEIQRTEQGDSAMYLCASSPQRSEGTGKTQYFGPGTRLLVL.

The chain is built from TRBV11-2 and TRBJ1-2, with D unclear. This CDR3 is 14 amino acids long. Germline V gene lookup returns CDR1 SGHAT and CDR2 FQNNGV. V was trimmed by 5 bases and J by 8 bases, leaving 18 bases between them. As DNA, the CDR3 is TGTGCCAGCAGCCCTATCGTCCGGGAAAGAGGCTACACCTTC. Its protein is CASSPIVRERGYTF.

The J gene is TRBJ1-1, the V gene TRBV6-2 or TRBV6-3; D possibly corresponds to TRBD1 (6 bases). Germline CDR1 and CDR2: MNHEY and SVGEGT. The V gene lost 5 bases and the J gene lost 2 bases, with 12 bases spanning the gap. The CDR3 has 14 residues. Here the CDR3 reads CASSKTGRNTEAFF. The CDR3 nucleotides read TGTGCCAGCAGTAAGACAGGCCGTAACACTGAAGCTTTCTTT.

The CDR3 loop reads CASSLQGGGQPQHF. Here the CDR3 DNA reads TGTGCCAGCAGCTTGCAGGGAGGGGGACAGCCCCAGCATTTT. This chain connects TRBV5-4 to TRBJ1-5; the D gene is possibly TRBD1 (6 bases). Trimming left V 1 base short and J 7 bases short, with 12 bases between. The germline gives CDR1 SGHNT, CDR2 YYREEE (reference sequence). The CDR3 runs to 14 residues.

This clonotype has more than one count but fewer than ten. The chain recombines TRBV5-5 with TRBJ1-2; D gene ambiguous. Germline CDR1 and CDR2: SGHKS and YYEKEE (reference sequence). This CDR3 has 15 residues. Trimming removed 0 bases from V and 4 bases from J, with 13 bases in between. This chain's CDR3 is CASSLDGPISYGYTF. In DNA, the CDR3 is TGTGCCAGCAGCTTGGACGGACCGATAAGCTATGGCTACACCTTC.

V usage is TRBV5-6 and J usage is TRBJ1-1; the D is unclear. The germline V gene encodes CDR1 SGHDT and CDR2 YYEEEE. This CDR3 comprises 13 residues. V was pared by 4 bases and J by 4 bases, with 11 bases between. This chain's CDR3 is CASSVRLTTEAFF. For the CDR3, the DNA is TGTGCCAGCAGCGTACGGTTGACCACTGAAGCTTTCTTT. The complete variable domain, with remaining parts taken from reference TRBV5-6 and TRBJ1-1, reads DAGVTQSPTHLIKTRGQQVTLRCSPKSGHDTVSWYQQALGQGPQFIFQYYEEEERQRGNFPDRFSGHQFPNYSSELNVNALLLGDSALYLCASSVRLTTEAFFGQGTRLTVV.

This clonotype was detected a few times. This rearrangement joins TRBV7-6 to TRBJ2-7, with 8 nucleotides matching TRBD2. V gave up 5 bases and J gave up 7 bases; unmatched junction bases: 7. Looked up from germline, CDR1 is SGHVS and CDR2 is FNYEAQ. The CDR3 contains 13 residues. The CDR3 loop is CASSPLAGKEQYF. The DNA of the CDR3 is TGTGCCAGCAGCCCCTTAGCGGGGAAAGAGCAGTACTTC.

The rearrangement uses TRBV12-3 or TRBV12-4 and TRBJ1-6; TRBD1 is a possible D gene (6 bases). The CDR3 has 15 amino acids. The germline V and J ends were trimmed by 4 bases and 10 bases, with 17 bases remaining between them. CDR3 DNA sequence: TGTGCCAGCAGTTCGCCTGGGGGGGCTCGGTCACCCCTCCACTTT. This codes for CASSSPGGARSPLHF.

The chain is built from TRBV4-3 and TRBJ2-6; no firm D call. The CDR3 has 19 residues. The V gene lost 4 bases and the J gene lost 0 bases, with 19 bases spanning the gap. Germline CDR1 and CDR2: LGHNA and YSLEER. The CDR3 is CASSRVSSLTVSGANVLTF. DNA of the CDR3: TGCGCCAGCAGCCGGGTGTCGAGCCTTACCGTCTCTGGGGCCAACGTCCTGACTTTC.

This rearrangement joins TRBV20-1 to TRBJ2-3; D remains ambiguous. Between the trimmed V and J ends, which lost 0 bases and 1 base, there was a span of 8 bases. The CDR3 loop spans 14 amino acids. Germline V CDR1 and CDR2: DFQATT, SNEGSKA (reference sequence). The DNA of the CDR3 is TGCAGTGCTAGAGATCGGAAGGGCACAGATACGCAGTATTTT. Its protein is CSARDRKGTDTQYF.

The chain is built from TRBV7-8 and TRBJ2-5; D is uncertain. V was clipped by 1 base and J by 0 bases, with 15 bases between them. Germline CDR1 SGHVS, CDR2 FQNEAQ. The CDR3 sequence is 17 residues long. CDR3 residues: CASSLVAAPVYQETQYF. The DNA for the CDR3 is TGTGCCAGCAGCTTAGTGGCGGCCCCGGTATACCAAGAGACCCAGTACTTC.

This clonotype appeared many times. The genes are TRBV11-2 and TRBJ2-7, with 8 bases aligning to TRBD1. This CDR3 is built from 16 residues. V was clipped by 5 bases and J by 2 bases; unmatched bases: 11. Germline CDR1 SGHAT, CDR2 FQNNGV. The CDR3 reads CASSVPLRDRPYEQYF. Written as DNA, the CDR3 is TGTGCCAGCAGCGTACCCCTCCGGGACAGGCCCTACGAGCAGTACTTC.

The table lists this clonotype with many counts. The gene calls are TRBV6-1 and TRBJ2-2; D uncertain. The CDR3 spans 14 residues. Germline CDR1 is MNHNS and CDR2 is SASEGT. V was pared by 10 bases and J by 2 bases, with 14 bases between. The CDR3 DNA reads as TGTGCCACGGAAGGGCGAATCAACACCGGGGAGCTGTTTTTT. Translating it yields CATEGRINTGELFF.

The genes are TRBV5-4 and TRBJ1-5; D might be TRBD1 (5 bases). V was trimmed by 2 bases and J by 3 bases, leaving 9 bases between them. The CDR3 is made up of 14 amino acids. The germline V gene encodes CDR1 SGHNT and CDR2 YYREEE (reference sequence). CDR3 protein: CASSFWGYNQPQHF. DNA of the CDR3: TGTGCCAGCAGCTTCTGGGGGTACAATCAGCCCCAGCATTTT.

The rearrangement links TRBV19 to TRBJ1-5, with D possibly TRBD1 on 6 matching bases. The V end lost 5 bases, the J end lost 5 bases, and 16 bases lay between the germline ends. The CDR3 is 15 amino acids. From germline, CDR1 is LNHDA and CDR2 SQIVND (reference sequence). The CDR3 region has the DNA TGTGCCAGTAGTCCGACGGGGGGCCGGGATCAGCCCCAGCATTTT. Protein sequence: CASSPTGGRDQPQHF.

The chain employs TRBV11-2 and TRBJ2-1; 8 bases fit TRBD2. V was clipped by 2 bases and J by 9 bases; unmatched bases: 6. The CDR3 has 14 residues. CDR1 and CDR2 from the germline V gene are SGHAT and FQNNGV. The CDR3 coding sequence is TGTGCCAGCAGCTTACAGCGGGGGTCGCTTGAGCAGTTCTTC. Translating gives CASSLQRGSLEQFF. The full variable domain, rest sourced from reference TRBV11-2 and TRBJ2-1, is EAGVAQSPRYKIIEKRQSVAFWCNPISGHATLYWYQQILGQGPKLLIQFQNNGVVDDSQLPKDRFSAERLKGVDSTLKIQPAKLEDSAVYLCASSLQRGSLEQFFGPGTRLTVL.

This chain uses TRBV27 with TRBJ2-7; perhaps TRBD1 as D (6 bases). Germline V gene sequence: CDR1 MNHEY, CDR2 SMNVEV (reference sequence). The CDR3 totals 14 residues. V lost 2 bases, J lost 6 bases, and 14 bases lay in between. In DNA, the CDR3 is TGTGCCAGCAGTTTACCGCTCCCAGGGGCCGAGCAGTACTTC. Translating it yields CASSLPLPGAEQYF.

The DNA for the CDR3 is TGTGCCAGCAGCTTGGACATCGCATCCGATGAGCAGTTCTTC. It yields the protein CASSLDIASDEQFF. The rearrangement links TRBV5-6 to TRBJ2-1, with unresolved D. This CDR3 contains 14 residues. With 0 bases removed from V and 8 bases from J, the gap between germline ends came to 12 bases. Per the germline V gene, CDR1 is SGHDT and CDR2 is YYEEEE. Using reference TRBV5-6 and TRBJ2-1 for the parts outside the CDR3, the full variable domain is DAGVTQSPTHLIKTRGQQVTLRCSPKSGHDTVSWYQQALGQGPQFIFQYYEEEERQRGNFPDRFSGHQFPNYSSELNVNALLLGDSALYLCASSLDIASDEQFFGPGTRLTVL.

J is TRBJ2-1 and V is TRBV19; TRBD2 matches at 7 bases. Looked up from germline, CDR1 is LNHDA and CDR2 is SQIVND (reference sequence). CDR3 size: 14 residues. Trimming cost V 3 bases and J 4 bases; bases outside gene matches: 3. The CDR3 here is CASSMGGDYNEQFF. The CDR3 bases are TGTGCCAGTAGTATGGGGGGGGATTACAATGAGCAGTTCTTC. Together with reference TRBV19 and TRBJ2-1, the CDR3 gives the full variable domain: DGGITQSPKYLFRKEGQNVTLSCEQNLNHDAMYWYRQDPGQGLRLIYYSQIVNDFQKGDIAEGYSVSREKKESFPLTVTSAQKNPTAFYLCASSMGGDYNEQFFGPGTRLTVL.